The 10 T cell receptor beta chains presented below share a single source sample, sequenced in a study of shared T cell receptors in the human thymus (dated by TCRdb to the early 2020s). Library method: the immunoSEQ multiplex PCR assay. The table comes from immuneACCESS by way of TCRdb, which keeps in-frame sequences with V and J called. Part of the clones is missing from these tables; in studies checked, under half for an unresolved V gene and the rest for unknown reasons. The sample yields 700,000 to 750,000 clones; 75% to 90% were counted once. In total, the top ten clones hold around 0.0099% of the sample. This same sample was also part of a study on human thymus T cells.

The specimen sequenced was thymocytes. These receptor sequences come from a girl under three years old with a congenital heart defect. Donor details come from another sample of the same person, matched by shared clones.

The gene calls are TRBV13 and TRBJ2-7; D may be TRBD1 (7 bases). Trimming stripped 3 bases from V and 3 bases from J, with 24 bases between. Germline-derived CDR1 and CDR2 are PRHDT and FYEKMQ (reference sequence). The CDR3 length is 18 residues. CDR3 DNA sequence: TGTGCCAGCAGCTTTAGGCAGGGGGGCAGAAGGCGAGACTACGAGCAGTACTTC. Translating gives CASSFRQGGRRRDYEQYF.

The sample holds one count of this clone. The CDR3 protein is CATGFLRTGNTGELFF. The CDR3 region has the DNA TGTGCCACCGGATTCTTGAGGACAGGGAACACCGGGGAGCTGTTTTTT. The chain recombines TRBV15 with TRBJ2-2, with TRBD1 matching over 7 bases. The CDR3 has 16 amino acids. Looked up from germline, CDR1 is LNHNV and CDR2 is YYDKDF (reference sequence). V shed 8 bases, J shed 1 base, and the junction held 10 bases outside the gene matches.

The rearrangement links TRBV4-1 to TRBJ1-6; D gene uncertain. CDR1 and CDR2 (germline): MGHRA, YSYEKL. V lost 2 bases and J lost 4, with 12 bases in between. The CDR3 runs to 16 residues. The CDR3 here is CASSQPETNYNSPLHF. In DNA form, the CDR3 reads TGCGCCAGCAGCCAACCAGAAACGAATTATAATTCACCCCTCCACTTT.

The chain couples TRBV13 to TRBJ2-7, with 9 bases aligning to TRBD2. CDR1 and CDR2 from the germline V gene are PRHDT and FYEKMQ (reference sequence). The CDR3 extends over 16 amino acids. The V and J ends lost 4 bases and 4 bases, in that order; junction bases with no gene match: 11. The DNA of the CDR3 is TGTGCCAGCAGCTCCTTTGCGGGGGGGCCTCTATACGAGCAGTACTTC. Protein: CASSSFAGGPLYEQYF.

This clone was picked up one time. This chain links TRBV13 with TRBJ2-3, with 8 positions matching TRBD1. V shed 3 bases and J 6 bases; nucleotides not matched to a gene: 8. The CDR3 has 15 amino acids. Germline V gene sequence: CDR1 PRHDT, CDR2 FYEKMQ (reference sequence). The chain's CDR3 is CASSFSGTGYDTQYF. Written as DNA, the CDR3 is TGTGCCAGCAGCTTCTCCGGGACAGGTTACGATACGCAGTATTTT.

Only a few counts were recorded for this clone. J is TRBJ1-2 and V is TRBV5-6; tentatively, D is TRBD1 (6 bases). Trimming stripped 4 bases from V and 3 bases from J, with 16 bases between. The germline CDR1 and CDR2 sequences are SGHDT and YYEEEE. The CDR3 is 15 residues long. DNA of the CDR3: TGTGCCAGCAGCCGTACTACAGGGAACGACTATGGCTACACCTTC. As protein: CASSRTTGNDYGYTF.

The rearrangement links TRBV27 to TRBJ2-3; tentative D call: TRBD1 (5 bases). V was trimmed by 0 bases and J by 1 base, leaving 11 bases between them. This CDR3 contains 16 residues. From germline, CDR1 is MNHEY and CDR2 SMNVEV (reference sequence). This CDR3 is CASSLSADTRTDTQYF. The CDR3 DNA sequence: TGTGCCAGCAGTTTATCCGCGGACACCCGCACAGATACGCAGTATTTT.

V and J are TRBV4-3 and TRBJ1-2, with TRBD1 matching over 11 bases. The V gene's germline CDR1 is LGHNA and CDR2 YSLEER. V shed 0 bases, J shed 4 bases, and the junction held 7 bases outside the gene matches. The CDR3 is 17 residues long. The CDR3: CASSQEVGQGVFYGYTF. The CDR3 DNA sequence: TGCGCCAGCAGCCAAGAAGTGGGACAGGGGGTTTTCTATGGCTACACCTTC.

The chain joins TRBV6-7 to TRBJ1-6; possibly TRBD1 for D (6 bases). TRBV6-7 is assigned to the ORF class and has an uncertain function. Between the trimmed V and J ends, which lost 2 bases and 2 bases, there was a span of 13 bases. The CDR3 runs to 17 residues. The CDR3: CASSYGTQRTYNSPLHF. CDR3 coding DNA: TGTGCCAGCAGTTACGGGACACAACGAACCTATAATTCACCCCTCCACTTT.

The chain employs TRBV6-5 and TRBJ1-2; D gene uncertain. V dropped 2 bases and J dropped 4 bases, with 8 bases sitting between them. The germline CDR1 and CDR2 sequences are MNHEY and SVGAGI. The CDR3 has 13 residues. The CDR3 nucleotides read TGTGCCAGCAGTTACGTTCCGGGCTATGGCTACACCTTC. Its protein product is CASSYVPGYGYTF.